This T cell receptor (beta chain) stems from a study of T cell responses to AZD1222 COVID-19 vaccine. Here immunoSEQ multiplex PCR was the method, and the copy in TCRdb shows in-frame clones only, minus some. The table records approximately 92,000 clones, about nine tenths of them present only once. The CDR3 covers 16 residues. The germline V gene encodes CDR1 LGHNA and CDR2 YSLEER. V dropped 1 base and J dropped 3 bases, with 15 bases sitting between them. The sample here was peripheral blood, taken on day 0 of AZD1222 vaccination. The receptor was isolated from an adult in good health. The rearrangement joins TRBV4-3 to TRBJ1-1, with D unresolved. The CDR3 coding sequence is TGCGCCAGCAGCCAAGGAGTTGGCACCCTGGACACTGAAGCTTTCTTT. Its translation is CASSQGVGTLDTEAFF.